One sample yielded the 27 T cell receptor beta chains listed below, sequenced in a study of cytomegalovirus exposure and HLA in healthy donors. The PCR was carried out with 60 Vbeta primers and 13 Jbeta primers. Generated by immunoSEQ multiplex PCR, the TCRdb table keeps only in-frame clones and is missing some. Here the sample spans tens of thousands of clones, roughly 80% being singletons. Sequencing was done on a sample of PBMCs. Receptor source: a woman aged 30 to 39 in good health and CMV-seronegative.

The genes are TRBV15 and TRBJ2-3, with TRBD2 identical over 7 bases. The junction had 10 bases not matched to a gene; V was cut back by 5 bases and J by 2 bases. The CDR3 covers 16 residues. Germline V gene lookup returns CDR1 LNHNV and CDR2 YYDKDF (reference sequence). The CDR3 loop reads CATSLSRRGTTDTQYF. As DNA, the CDR3 is TGTGCCACCAGCTTATCCCGGCGGGGGACCACAGATACGCAGTATTTT.

The J gene is TRBJ1-6, the V gene TRBV6-5, with D perhaps matching TRBD1 (6 bases). The CDR3 length is 15 residues. With 5 bases removed from V and 8 bases from J, the gap between germline ends came to 16 bases. CDR1 and CDR2 from the germline V gene are MNHEY and SVGAGI. CDR3 amino acids: CASSRGGDIHSPLHF. CDR3 DNA sequence: TGTGCCAGCAGTCGCGGGGGGGACATCCATTCACCCCTCCACTTT.

The V and J genes are TRBV29-1 and TRBJ1-2; D gene ambiguous. V was cut by 0 bases and J by 0 bases, with 11 bases left in between. Germline CDR1 SQVTM, CDR2 ANQGSEA. CDR3 size: 15 residues. This CDR3 reads CSVEDQLNSNYGYTF. CDR3 nucleotide sequence: TGCAGCGTTGAAGATCAACTCAATTCTAACTATGGCTACACCTTC.

The chain uses TRBV6-6 and TRBJ1-6; 7 nucleotides line up with TRBD1. This CDR3 contains 13 residues. J was trimmed by 12 bases and V by 6 bases; bases with no gene match: 8. Germline V gene lookup returns CDR1 MNHNY and CDR2 SVGAGI (reference sequence). CDR3 sequence: CASSWDGDRPLHF. The CDR3 region has the DNA TGTGCCAGCAGCTGGGACGGGGACAGACCCCTCCACTTT.

As for this clone: Germline is not matched at one junction end, which may reflect a read error. This chain links TRBV11-3 with TRBJ2-3, with 7 bases fitting TRBD1. The CDR3 loop spans 11 amino acids. Germline values: CDR1 SGHNT, CDR2 YENEEA. The CDR3 DNA is TGTGCCAGCAGCTTACGAGGGGGCGCCCTCTTT. This translates into CASSLRGGALF.

There are a few counts of this clone. The CDR3 DNA follows: TGTGCCAGCAGCTCGAGCGGGGGCCTTTTCTCCTACGAGCAGTACTTC. Translating gives CASSSSGGLFSYEQYF. The genes are TRBV5-4 and TRBJ2-7; 8 bases are a match to TRBD2. The junction had 8 bases not matched to a gene; V was cut back by 3 bases and J by 0 bases. Per the germline V gene, CDR1 is SGHNT and CDR2 is YYREEE (reference sequence). CDR3 length equals 16 residues.

This chain connects TRBV4-1 to TRBJ2-7, with 8 bases that match TRBD1. V lost 1 base, J lost 4 bases, and 6 bases stayed unmatched. CDR3 length equals 15 residues. Germline V gene lookup returns CDR1 MGHRA and CDR2 YSYEKL. CDR3 sequence: CASSQGGTGVYEQYF. The DNA of the CDR3 is TGCGCCAGCAGCCAAGGAGGGACAGGCGTTTACGAGCAGTACTTC.

This sequence joins TRBV19 and TRBJ2-5, with 8 bases aligning to TRBD2. TRBJ2-7 matches the DNA end more closely, so the J call is doubtful. Germline V gene sequence: CDR1 LNHDA, CDR2 SQIVND (reference sequence). The CDR3 runs to 13 residues. For the CDR3, the DNA is TGTGCCAGTAAAAGCGGGAGCTCCTACGAGCAGTACTTC. Translation: CASKSGSSYEQYF.

The count of this clone is one. V usage is TRBV30 and J usage is TRBJ2-5; 8 bases line up with TRBD1. The CDR3 is made up of 14 amino acids. V gave up 2 bases and J gave up 6 bases; unmatched junction bases: 8. CDR1 and CDR2 (germline): GTSNPN, SVGIG (reference sequence). The CDR3 reads CAWSITGGLKTQYF. Here the CDR3 DNA reads TGTGCCTGGAGTATTACAGGGGGGTTAAAGACCCAGTACTTC.

This chain uses TRBV18 with TRBJ2-7; 7 bases line up with TRBD1. This CDR3 is 14 amino acids long. V was clipped by 6 bases and J by 2 bases; unmatched bases: 7. Germline V gene data show CDR1 as KGHSH and CDR2 as LQKENI. CDR3 sequence reads: CASSSRQGTYEQYF. CDR3 coding DNA: TGTGCCAGCTCCTCGCGACAGGGCACCTACGAGCAGTACTTC.

The genes are TRBV19 and TRBJ1-4; 11 bases fit TRBD1. Germline trimming cut 5 bases from V and 0 bases from J; bases unmatched to any gene: 5. The CDR3 runs 17 residues. Per the germline V gene, CDR1 is LNHDA and CDR2 is SQIVND (reference sequence). The CDR3 loop is CASSWGQGGSTNEKLFF. In DNA form, the CDR3 reads TGTGCCAGTAGTTGGGGACAGGGGGGTTCAACTAATGAAAAACTGTTTTTT.

CDR3 sequence (DNA): TGCGCCAGCAGCTCCGTAATGGGGGGAGCTAATGAAAAACTGTTTTTT. Protein: CASSSVMGGANEKLFF. The chain recombines TRBV5-1 with TRBJ1-4; possible D gene TRBD1, 5 bases. Trimming shortened V by 3 bases and J by 3 bases, and 15 bases separated the two germline ends. The CDR3 length is 16 residues. Germline V lookup: CDR1 SGHRS, CDR2 YFSETQ.

The gene calls are TRBV4-1 and TRBJ2-7; 7 positions match TRBD1. Germline CDR1 reads MGHRA; CDR2 reads YSYEKL. The V gene end was trimmed by 1 base and the J gene end by 4 bases; junction bases not matched to a gene: 1. The CDR3 contains 13 residues. The CDR3, as DNA: TGCGCCAGCAGCCAAGCGGACAGGTACGAGCAGTACTTC. It is translated as CASSQADRYEQYF.

The chain couples TRBV5-1 to TRBJ2-5; D is perhaps TRBD1 (5 bases). V gave up 0 bases and J gave up 1 base, with 10 bases separating them. Germline-derived CDR1 and CDR2 are SGHRS and YFSETQ. This CDR3 region has 15 residues. As DNA, the CDR3 is TGCGCCAGCAGCTTGGGACAGACGGCCCAAGAGACCCAGTACTTC. It encodes CASSLGQTAQETQYF.

This clone was recorded a few times. This chain connects TRBV7-9 to TRBJ2-2; 8 bases line up with TRBD1. Germline V CDR1 and CDR2: SEHNR, FQNEAQ (reference sequence). CDR3 length equals 16 residues. The ends lost 4 bases at V and 0 bases at J; junction bases unmatched: 4. The CDR3 DNA is TGTGCCAGCAGCTCAGGACAGGGCACGAACACCGGGGAGCTGTTTTTT. Translating gives CASSSGQGTNTGELFF. Based on the CDR3 plus reference TRBV7-9 and TRBJ2-2, the full variable domain is DTGVSQNPRHKITKRGQNVTFRCDPISEHNRLYWYRQTLGQGPEFLTYFQNEAQLEKSRLLSDRFSAERPKGSFSTLEIQRTEQGDSAMYLCASSSGQGTNTGELFFGEGSRLTVL.

The chain combines TRBV20-1 with TRBJ2-3; D unclear. The V gene lost 5 bases and the J gene lost 2 bases, with 5 bases spanning the gap. This CDR3 is 11 amino acids long. Germline-derived CDR1 and CDR2 are DFQATT and SNEGSKA (reference sequence). The CDR3 reads CSALLTDTQYF. The DNA of the CDR3 is TGCAGTGCTTTACTCACAGATACGCAGTATTTT.

The V call is TRBV7-9, the J call TRBJ2-5; a possible D gene is TRBD1 (6 bases). The DNA end is more similar to TRBJ2-7, so the J call may be wrong. There are 19 residues in the CDR3. Germline CDR1 SEHNR, CDR2 FQNEAQ (reference sequence). The CDR3 DNA reads TGTGCCAGCAGCTTAGCAGGTCTTCTAGACAGGCGGAATCCCTACGAGCAGTACTTC. This codes for CASSLAGLLDRRNPYEQYF.

The chain carries TRBV28 and TRBJ1-2; tentative D call: TRBD1 (5 bases). The CDR3 length is 15 residues. Germline V gene data show CDR1 as MDHEN and CDR2 as SYDVKM. V gave up 2 bases and J gave up 4 bases, with 14 bases separating them. CDR3 nucleotide sequence: TGTGCCAGCAGTTTAATTGACAGACAAACCTATGGCTACACCTTC. Encoded protein: CASSLIDRQTYGYTF.

The gene calls are TRBV7-8 and TRBJ1-1; no clear D gene. CDR3 length: 13 residues. V shed 5 bases and J shed 5 bases, with 12 bases lying between them. Germline V gene data show CDR1 as SGHVS and CDR2 as FQNEAQ. CDR3 DNA: TGTGCCAGCAGCGTCGGGATTTCAACTGAAGCTTTCTTT. Amino acids: CASSVGISTEAFF.

This chain joins TRBV27 and TRBJ1-2; 8 nucleotides line up with TRBD1. Germline V gives CDR1 MNHEY, CDR2 SMNVEV (reference sequence). The J segment lost 12 bases and the V segment lost 5 bases, leaving 11 bases of the junction unmatched. This CDR3 is built from 13 residues. The CDR3 protein is CASSATRDRPHTF. The CDR3 region has the DNA TGTGCCAGCAGTGCCACCCGGGACAGGCCCCACACCTTC.

This clone was counted a single time. The chain carries TRBV5-4 and TRBJ2-5, with 11 bases that match TRBD1. The germline CDR1 and CDR2 sequences are SGHNT and YYREEE (reference sequence). This CDR3 has 18 residues. V lost 4 bases, J lost 6 bases, and 17 bases stayed unmatched. CDR3 protein: CASSVRGEWTGGVKTQYF. As DNA, the CDR3 is TGTGCCAGCAGCGTCAGAGGGGAGTGGACAGGGGGCGTGAAGACCCAGTACTTC.

On this clone itself: The identical CDR3 is also encoded by other nucleotide sequences in the sample. The rearrangement links TRBV28 to TRBJ1-5; D remains ambiguous. Trimming pared 6 bases from V and 3 bases from J, leaving 6 bases between. In germline, CDR1 is MDHEN, CDR2 SYDVKM. This CDR3 has 12 amino acids. CDR3 residues: CASRGPNQPQHF. The CDR3 coding sequence is TGTGCCAGCAGGGGCCCCAATCAGCCCCAGCATTTT.

There are a few counts of this clone. The chain uses TRBV7-2 and TRBJ1-2; 12 nucleotides match TRBD1. This CDR3 spans 14 amino acids. Trimming cost V 3 bases and J 8 bases; bases outside gene matches: 4. Germline CDR1 reads SGHTA; CDR2 reads FQGNSA. CDR3 sequence (DNA): TGTGCCAGCAGCTTCGCCGGGACAGGGGGCGGCTACACCTTC. This encodes CASSFAGTGGGYTF.

CDR3: CASSPSLDRGVHEQYF. The DNA of the CDR3 is TGTGCCAGCAGTCCATCCCTGGACAGGGGGGTCCACGAGCAGTACTTC. The chain is built from TRBV28 and TRBJ2-7; TRBD1 agrees at 10 bases. The CDR3 totals 16 residues. Germline CDR1 is MDHEN and CDR2 is SYDVKM. With 5 bases clipped from V and 5 bases from J, the junction kept 12 bases outside the gene matches.

This chain connects TRBV10-3 to TRBJ1-2; TRBD1 matches 11 bases. With V trimmed by 2 bases and J by 6 bases, 5 bases remained unmatched. Germline assignment: CDR1 ENHRY and CDR2 SYGVKD. This CDR3 spans 15 amino acids. The CDR3: CAISEGTGGQDGYTF. In DNA form, the CDR3 reads TGTGCCATCAGTGAGGGGACAGGGGGTCAGGATGGCTACACCTTC.

The chain links TRBV29-1 to TRBJ1-1, with D maybe TRBD1 (6 bases). The CDR3 has 16 amino acids. Germline assignment: CDR1 SQVTM and CDR2 ANQGSEA. V lost 5 bases, J lost 4 bases, and 23 bases lay in between. CDR3 in DNA: TGCAGCGTTTCTCCCGGGACAAGGATGGGTGGCACTGAAGCTTTCTTT. Translating gives CSVSPGTRMGGTEAFF. Complete variable domain (other parts from reference TRBV29-1 and TRBJ1-1): SAVISQKPSRDICQRGTSLTIQCQVDSQVTMMFWYRQQPGQSLTLIATANQGSEATYESGFVIDKFPISRPNLTFSTLTVSNMSPEDSSIYLCSVSPGTRMGGTEAFFGQGTRLTVV.

The CDR3 DNA sequence: TGTGCCAGCAGACCCGGCGGGGACCGTGAAAAACTGTTTTTT. This translates into CASRPGGDREKLFF. V usage is TRBV28 and J usage is TRBJ1-4, with a possible D match to TRBD1 (5 bases). This CDR3 is 14 amino acids long. CDR1 and CDR2 from the germline V gene are MDHEN and SYDVKM. V was clipped by 6 bases and J by 7 bases, with 15 bases between them.